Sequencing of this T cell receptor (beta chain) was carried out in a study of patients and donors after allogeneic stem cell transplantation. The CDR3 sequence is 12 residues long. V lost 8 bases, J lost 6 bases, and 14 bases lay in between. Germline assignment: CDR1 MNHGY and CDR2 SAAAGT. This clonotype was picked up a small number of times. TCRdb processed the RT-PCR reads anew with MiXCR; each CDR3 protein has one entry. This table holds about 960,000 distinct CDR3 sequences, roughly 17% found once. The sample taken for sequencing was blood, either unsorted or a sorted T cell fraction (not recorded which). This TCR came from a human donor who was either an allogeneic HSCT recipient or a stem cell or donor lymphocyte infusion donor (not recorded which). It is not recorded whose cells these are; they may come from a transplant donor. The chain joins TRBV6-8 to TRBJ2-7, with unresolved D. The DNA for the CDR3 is TGTGCCAGCGAGAACTCGGGCAGCGAGCAGTACTTC. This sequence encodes CASENSGSEQYF.